Here is one TCR beta chain with its context. In its sample, this clonotype was seen a few times. Its binding antigen is unknown. Per-base qualities were not stored, and no clone one base away is much larger. V ends up 6 bases short and J 5 bases short, with an unmatched junction base count of 9. The germline V gene provides CDR1 MDHEN and CDR2 SYDVKM. The CDR3 contains 15 residues, cysteine and phenylalanine counted. Only the CDR3 portion is preserved as DNA: 45 bases, with reading frame beginning at the first base. The data belong to a study of response to subunit inactivated influenza vaccine (dated by TCRdb to the late 2010s). For the study in its entirety: Deep quantitative profiling of the T cell receptor repertoire was used in the study to follow responses to a trivalent subunit inactivated influenza vaccine. Broader findings and caveats from the paper: The authors proposed that each seasonal influenza vaccination may bring in only a limited number of new T cells.

Library generation was performed with RT-PCR. TCRdb records Illumina HiSeq 2500 as the sequencer. TCRdb reworked the public reads: Q25 trimming with fastp, MiXCR clone assembly, productive beta chains retained. When rows share a CDR3 protein, they turn into one entry using the most common DNA and genes. The sample contains a few hundred thousand distinct CDR3 sequences, 21% of them found a single time. The leading ten clones occupy roughly a tenth of the sample. The input for sequencing was PBMCs from blood, taken 21 months after vaccination. The V and J genes are TRBV28 and TRBJ1-1, with 10 bases matching TRBD1. The receptor's source is a man aged 50 to 75 who received an inactivated influenza vaccine. Donor details come from another sample of the same person, matched by shared clones. The nucleotide sequence reads TGTGCCAGCAGAATCCAAGGGACAGGGGTGACTGAAGCTTTCTTT. This gives the protein CASRIQGTGVTEAFF. The reference TRBV28 and TRBJ1-1 proteins fill in what lies around the CDR3, so the full variable domain reads DVKVTQSSRYLVKRTGEKVFLECVQDMDHENMFWYRQDPGLGLRLIYFSYDVKMKEKGDIPEGYSVSREKKERFSLILESASTNQTSMYLCASRIQGTGVTEAFFGQGTRLTVV.